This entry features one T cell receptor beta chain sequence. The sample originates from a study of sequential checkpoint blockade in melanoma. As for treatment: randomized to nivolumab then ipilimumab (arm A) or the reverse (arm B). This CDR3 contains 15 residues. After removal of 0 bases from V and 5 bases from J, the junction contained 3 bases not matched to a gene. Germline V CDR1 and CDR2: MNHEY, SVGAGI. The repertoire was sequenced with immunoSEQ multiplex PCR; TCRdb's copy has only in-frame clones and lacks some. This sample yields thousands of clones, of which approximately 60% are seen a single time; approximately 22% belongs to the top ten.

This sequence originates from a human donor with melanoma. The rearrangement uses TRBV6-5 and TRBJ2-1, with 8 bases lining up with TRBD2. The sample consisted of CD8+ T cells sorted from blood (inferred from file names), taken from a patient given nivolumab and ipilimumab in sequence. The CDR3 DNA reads TGTGCCAGCAGTTACTCGCGGGGGGCGAACAATGAGCAGTTCTTC. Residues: CASSYSRGANNEQFF.